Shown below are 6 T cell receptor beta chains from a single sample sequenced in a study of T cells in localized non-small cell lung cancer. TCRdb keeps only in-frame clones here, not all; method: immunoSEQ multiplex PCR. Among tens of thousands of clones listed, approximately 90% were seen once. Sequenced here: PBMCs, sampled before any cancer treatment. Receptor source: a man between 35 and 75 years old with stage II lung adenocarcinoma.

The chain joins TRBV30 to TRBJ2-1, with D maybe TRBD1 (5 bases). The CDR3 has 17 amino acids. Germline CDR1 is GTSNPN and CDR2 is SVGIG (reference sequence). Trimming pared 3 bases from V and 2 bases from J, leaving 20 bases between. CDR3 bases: TGTGCCTGGAGGCTCGACCTTGACAGTTTGGCCTACAATGAGCAGTTCTTC. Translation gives CAWRLDLDSLAYNEQFF.

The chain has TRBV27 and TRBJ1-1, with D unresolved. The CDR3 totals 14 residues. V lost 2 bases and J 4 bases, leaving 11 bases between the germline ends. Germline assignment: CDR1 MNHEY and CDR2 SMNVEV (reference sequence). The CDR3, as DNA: TGTGCCAGCAGTTTAAGGCCCTGGGGCACTGAAGCTTTCTTT. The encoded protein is CASSLRPWGTEAFF.

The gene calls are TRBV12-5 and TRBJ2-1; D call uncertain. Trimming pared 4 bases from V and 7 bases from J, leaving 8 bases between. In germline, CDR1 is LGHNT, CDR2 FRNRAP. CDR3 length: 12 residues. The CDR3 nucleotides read TGTGCTAGTGGTTCGCTAAAAAATGAGCAGTTCTTC. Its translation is CASGSLKNEQFF. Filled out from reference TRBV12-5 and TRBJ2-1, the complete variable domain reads DARVTQTPRHKVTEMGQEVTMRCQPILGHNTVFWYRQTMMQGLELLAYFRNRAPLDDSGMPKDRFSAEMPDATLATLKIQPSEPRDSAVYFCASGSLKNEQFFGPGTRLTVL.

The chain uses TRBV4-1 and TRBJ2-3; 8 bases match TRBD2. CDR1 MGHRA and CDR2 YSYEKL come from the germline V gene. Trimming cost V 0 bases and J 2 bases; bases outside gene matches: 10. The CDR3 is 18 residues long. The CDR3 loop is CASSQEGSGGSLTDTQYF. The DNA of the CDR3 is TGCGCCAGCAGCCAAGAAGGGAGCGGGGGTTCCCTCACAGATACGCAGTATTTT.

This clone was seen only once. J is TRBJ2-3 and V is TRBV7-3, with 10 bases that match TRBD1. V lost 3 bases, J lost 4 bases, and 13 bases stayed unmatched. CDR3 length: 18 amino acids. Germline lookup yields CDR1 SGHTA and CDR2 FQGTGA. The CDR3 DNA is TGTGCCAGCAGCTTGGGAGCAAAGGACAGGGGGACCCCAGATACGCAGTATTTT. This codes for CASSLGAKDRGTPDTQYF.

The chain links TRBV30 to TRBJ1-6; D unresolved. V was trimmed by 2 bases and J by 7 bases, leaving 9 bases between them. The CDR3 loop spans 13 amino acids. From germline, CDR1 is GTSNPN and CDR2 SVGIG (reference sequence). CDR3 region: CAWSFLVNSPLHF. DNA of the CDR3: TGTGCCTGGAGTTTTTTGGTGAATTCACCCCTCCACTTT.